This TCR beta chain was recorded in a study of blood T cell repertoires in COVID-19. Study at large: The samples span acute and convalescent COVID-19 from the United States, Italy and Spain.

Germline-derived CDR1 and CDR2 are GTSNPN and SVGIG (reference sequence). This CDR3 is built from 12 residues. V was cut by 6 bases and J by 0 bases, with 8 bases left in between. Original processing methods: The authors estimated nucleated cell counts from reference gene primer amplification. Using immunoSEQ multiplex PCR, the repertoire was profiled, and TCRdb retains in-frame clones only, with some absent. That table gives V, J and clone size, and the DNA gave D and trimming. There are more than 350,000 clones in the sample; more than 80% occur only once, and around 1% lies in the top ten. Living in about two dozen US areas, the participants were between 18 and 89 years of age.

This TCR was sampled from a man younger than 35 who had recovered from COVID-19. The sequenced sample consisted of PBMCs or T cells enriched from blood (not recorded which). The V gene is TRBV30, the J gene TRBJ1-2; D ambiguous. CDR3 sequence: CACGTANYGYTF. In nucleotides, the CDR3 is TGTGCCTGTGGCACAGCTAACTATGGCTACACCTTC.